This T cell receptor (beta chain) is from a study of T cells after yellow fever vaccination. TCRdb reprocessed the 5' RACE reads via MiXCR and lists one record per CDR3 protein. This sample has more than 95,000 distinct CDR3 sequences, with approximately 8.4% found just once. CDR3 length equals 14 residues. V gave up 8 bases and J gave up 4 bases, with 16 bases separating them. CDR1 and CDR2 from the germline V gene are MGHRA and YSYEKL. V is TRBV4-1 and J is TRBJ2-3; D is unresolved. The sequencing here drew on CD8+ T cells sorted from PBMCs, taken on the day of the yellow fever booster vaccination. This receptor was identified in a man aged 18 to 29 who received the YFV17D yellow fever vaccine. CDR3 in DNA: TGCGCCAGCTCCAGCAGGATGTCCCCAGATACGCAGTATTTT. This translates into CASSSRMSPDTQYF.